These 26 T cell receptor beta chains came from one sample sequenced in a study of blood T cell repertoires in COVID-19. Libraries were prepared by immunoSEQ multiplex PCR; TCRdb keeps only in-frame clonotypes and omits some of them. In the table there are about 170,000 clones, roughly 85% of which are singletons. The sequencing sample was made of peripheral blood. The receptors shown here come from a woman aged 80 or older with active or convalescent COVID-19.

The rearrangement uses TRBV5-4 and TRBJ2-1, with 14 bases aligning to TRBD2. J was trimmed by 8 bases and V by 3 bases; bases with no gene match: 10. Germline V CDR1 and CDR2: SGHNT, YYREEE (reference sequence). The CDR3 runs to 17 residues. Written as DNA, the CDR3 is TGTGCCAGCAGCTCCGGGACTAGCGGGAGATTTGGCGATGAGCAGTTCTTC. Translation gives CASSSGTSGRFGDEQFF.

The CDR3 region has the DNA TGTGCCAGCAGCCAAGAGTTGGGACAGGGAAGATCAGGCTACACCTTC. Translation: CASSQELGQGRSGYTF. The gene calls are TRBV3-1 (or the pseudogene TRBV3-2) and TRBJ1-2, with 9 bases matching TRBD1. The length of the CDR3 is 16 residues. The germline CDR1 and CDR2 sequences are LGHDT and YNNKEL (reference sequence). V lost 0 bases and J lost 8; bases outside the gene matches: 10.

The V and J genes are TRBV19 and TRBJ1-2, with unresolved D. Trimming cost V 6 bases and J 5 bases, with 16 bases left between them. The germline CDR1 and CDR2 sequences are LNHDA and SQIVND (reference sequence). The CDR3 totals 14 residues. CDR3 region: CASREPQVIYGYTF. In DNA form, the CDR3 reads TGTGCCAGTAGAGAGCCCCAGGTTATTTATGGCTACACCTTC.

DNA of the CDR3: TGCGCCAGCAGCTTGGAACTGTCCACAGATACGCAGTATTTT. As protein: CASSLELSTDTQYF. This chain joins TRBV5-1 and TRBJ2-3; D is uncertain. This CDR3 is 14 amino acids long. Germline V gene sequence: CDR1 SGHRS, CDR2 YFSETQ. The V and J ends lost 0 bases and 2 bases respectively, with 7 bases between them.

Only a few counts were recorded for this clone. CDR3: CASRTQGSDYGYTF. CDR3 bases: TGTGCCAGCAGGACCCAGGGTTCGGACTATGGCTACACCTTC. The V call is TRBV5-4, the J call TRBJ1-2; the D gene is possibly TRBD1 (5 bases). The CDR3 is made up of 14 amino acids. CDR1 SGHNT and CDR2 YYREEE come from the germline V gene (reference sequence). V lost 5 bases and J lost 3, with 14 bases in between.

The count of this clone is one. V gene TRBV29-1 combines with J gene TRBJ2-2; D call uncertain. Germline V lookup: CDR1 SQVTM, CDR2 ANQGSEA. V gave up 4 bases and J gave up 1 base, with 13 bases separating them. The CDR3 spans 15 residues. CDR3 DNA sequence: TGCAGCGTTGCAGCAGAGACACAGAACACCGGGGAGCTGTTTTTT. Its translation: CSVAAETQNTGELFF.

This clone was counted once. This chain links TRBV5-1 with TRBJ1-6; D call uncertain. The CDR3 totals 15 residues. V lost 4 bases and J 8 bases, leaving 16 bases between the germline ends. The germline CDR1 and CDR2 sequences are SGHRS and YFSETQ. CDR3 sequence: CASSPGALVDSPLHF. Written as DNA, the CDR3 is TGCGCCAGCAGCCCGGGAGCCCTTGTCGATTCACCCCTCCACTTT.

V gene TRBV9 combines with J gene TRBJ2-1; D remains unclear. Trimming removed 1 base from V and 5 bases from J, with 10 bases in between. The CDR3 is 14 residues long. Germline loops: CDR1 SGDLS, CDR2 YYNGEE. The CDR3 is CASSVMNANNEQFF. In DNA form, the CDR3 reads TGTGCCAGCAGCGTAATGAACGCGAACAATGAGCAGTTCTTC.

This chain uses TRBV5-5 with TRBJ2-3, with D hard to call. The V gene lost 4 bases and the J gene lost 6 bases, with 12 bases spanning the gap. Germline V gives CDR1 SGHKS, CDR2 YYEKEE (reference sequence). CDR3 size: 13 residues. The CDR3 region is CASSHLSPDTQYF. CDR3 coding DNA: TGTGCCAGCAGCCACCTATCCCCTGATACGCAGTATTTT.

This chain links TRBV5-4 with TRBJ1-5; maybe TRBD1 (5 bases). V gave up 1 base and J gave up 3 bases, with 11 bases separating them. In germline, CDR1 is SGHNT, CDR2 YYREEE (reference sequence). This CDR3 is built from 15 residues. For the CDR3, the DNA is TGTGCCAGCAGCTTGAAAGGGGTTGACAATCAGCCCCAGCATTTT. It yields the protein CASSLKGVDNQPQHF.

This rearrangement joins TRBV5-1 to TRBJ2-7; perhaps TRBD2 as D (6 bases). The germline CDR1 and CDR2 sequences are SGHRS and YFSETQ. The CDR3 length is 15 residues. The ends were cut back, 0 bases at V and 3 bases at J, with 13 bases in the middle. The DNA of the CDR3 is TGCGCCAGCAGCTTGGGAGCGGGCCGATTCTACGAGCAGTACTTC. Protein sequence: CASSLGAGRFYEQYF.

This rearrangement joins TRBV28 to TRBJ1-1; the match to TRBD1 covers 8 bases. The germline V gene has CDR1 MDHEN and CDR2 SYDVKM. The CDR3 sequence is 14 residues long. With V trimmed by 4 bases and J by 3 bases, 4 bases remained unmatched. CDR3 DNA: TGTGCCAGCAGTTCCTGGACAGGGCACACTGAAGCTTTCTTT. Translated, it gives CASSSWTGHTEAFF.

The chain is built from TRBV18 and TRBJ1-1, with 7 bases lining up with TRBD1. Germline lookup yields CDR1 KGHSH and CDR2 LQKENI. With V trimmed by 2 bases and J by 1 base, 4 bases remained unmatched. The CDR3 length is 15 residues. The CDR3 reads CASSPSGTANTEAFF. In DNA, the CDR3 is TGTGCCAGCTCACCATCCGGGACAGCGAACACTGAAGCTTTCTTT.

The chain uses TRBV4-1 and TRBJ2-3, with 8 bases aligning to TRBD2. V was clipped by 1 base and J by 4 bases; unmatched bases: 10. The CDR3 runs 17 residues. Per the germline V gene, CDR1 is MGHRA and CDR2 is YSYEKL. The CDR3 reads CASSQVGGQRESDTQYF. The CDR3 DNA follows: TGCGCCAGCAGCCAAGTCGGAGGACAGCGGGAGTCAGATACGCAGTATTTT.

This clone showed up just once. CDR3: CASSSVLYQETQYF. The DNA for the CDR3 is TGTGCCAGCAGTTCAGTCTTGTACCAAGAGACCCAGTACTTC. The chain couples TRBV28 to TRBJ2-5, with no clear D. The CDR3 sequence is 14 residues long. V was clipped by 4 bases and J by 0 bases, with 9 bases between them. The germline CDR1 and CDR2 sequences are MDHEN and SYDVKM.

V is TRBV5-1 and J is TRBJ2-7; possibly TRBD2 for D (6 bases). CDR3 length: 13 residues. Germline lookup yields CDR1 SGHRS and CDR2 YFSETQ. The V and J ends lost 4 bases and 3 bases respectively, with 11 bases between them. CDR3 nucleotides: TGCGCCAGCAGCACCGTGGAGGGCTACGAGCAGTACTTC. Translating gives CASSTVEGYEQYF. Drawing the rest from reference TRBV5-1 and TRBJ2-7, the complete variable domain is KAGVTQTPRYLIKTRGQQVTLSCSPISGHRSVSWYQQTPGQGLQFLFEYFSETQRNKGNFPGRFSGRQFSNSRSEMNVSTLELGDSALYLCASSTVEGYEQYFGPGTRLTVT.

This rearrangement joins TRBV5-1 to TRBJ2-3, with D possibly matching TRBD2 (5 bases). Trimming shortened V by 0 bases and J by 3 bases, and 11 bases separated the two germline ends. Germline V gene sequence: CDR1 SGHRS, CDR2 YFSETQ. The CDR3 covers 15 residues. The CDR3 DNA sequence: TGCGCCAGCAGCTTGGCGCTAGCCCGGACAGATACGCAGTATTTT. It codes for CASSLALARTDTQYF.

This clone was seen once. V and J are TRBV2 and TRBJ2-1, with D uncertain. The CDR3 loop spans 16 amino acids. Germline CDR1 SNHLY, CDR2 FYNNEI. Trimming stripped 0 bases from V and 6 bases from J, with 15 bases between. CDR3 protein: CASSEALPVSSNEQFF. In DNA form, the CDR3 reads TGTGCCAGCAGTGAAGCGCTTCCTGTCAGTTCCAATGAGCAGTTCTTC.

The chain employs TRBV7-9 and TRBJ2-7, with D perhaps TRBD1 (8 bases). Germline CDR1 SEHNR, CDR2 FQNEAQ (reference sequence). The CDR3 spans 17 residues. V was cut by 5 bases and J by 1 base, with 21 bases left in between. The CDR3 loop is CASSGRTGLAESYEQYF. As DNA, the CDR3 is TGTGCCAGCAGCGGTCGGACAGGGCTAGCGGAATCCTACGAGCAGTACTTC.

CDR3 sequence (DNA): TGCGCCAGCAGCGCGATAGCGGGAGGGCCCTCTTACAATGAGCAGTTCTTC. It specifies CASSAIAGGPSYNEQFF. The chain combines TRBV5-1 with TRBJ2-1, with 11 bases identical to TRBD2. Unmatched junction bases numbered 10, after V lost 4 bases and J lost 4 bases. This CDR3 comprises 17 residues. Germline V gene data show CDR1 as SGHRS and CDR2 as YFSETQ.

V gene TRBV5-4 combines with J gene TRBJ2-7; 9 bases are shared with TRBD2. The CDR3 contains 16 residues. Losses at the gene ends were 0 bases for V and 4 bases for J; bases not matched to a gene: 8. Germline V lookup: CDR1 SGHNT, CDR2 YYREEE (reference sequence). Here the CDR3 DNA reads TGTGCCAGCAGCTTGGGGAGCCTAGCGGGACCTTACGAGCAGTACTTC. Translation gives CASSLGSLAGPYEQYF.

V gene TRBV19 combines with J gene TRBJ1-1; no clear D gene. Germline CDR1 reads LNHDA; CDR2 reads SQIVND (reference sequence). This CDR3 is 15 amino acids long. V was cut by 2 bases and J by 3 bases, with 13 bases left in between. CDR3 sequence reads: CASSIHTGSDTEAFF. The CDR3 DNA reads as TGTGCCAGTAGTATACACACGGGAAGCGACACTGAAGCTTTCTTT.

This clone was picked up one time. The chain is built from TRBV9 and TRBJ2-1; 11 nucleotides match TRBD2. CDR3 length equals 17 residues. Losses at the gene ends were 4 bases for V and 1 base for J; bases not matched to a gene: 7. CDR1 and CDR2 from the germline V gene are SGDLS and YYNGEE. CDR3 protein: CASSRALAGGSYNEQFF. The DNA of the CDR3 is TGTGCCAGCAGCAGGGCTCTAGCGGGAGGATCCTACAATGAGCAGTTCTTC.

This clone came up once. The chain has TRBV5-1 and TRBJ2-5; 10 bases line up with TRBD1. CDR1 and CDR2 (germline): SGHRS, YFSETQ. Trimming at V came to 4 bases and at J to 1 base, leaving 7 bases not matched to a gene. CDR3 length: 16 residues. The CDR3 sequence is CASSTGQGHPQETQYF. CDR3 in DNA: TGCGCCAGCAGCACGGGACAGGGGCACCCCCAAGAGACCCAGTACTTC.

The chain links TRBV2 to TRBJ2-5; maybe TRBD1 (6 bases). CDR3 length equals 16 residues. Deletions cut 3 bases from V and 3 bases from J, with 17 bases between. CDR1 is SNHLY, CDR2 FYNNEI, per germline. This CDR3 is CASSEGTMGGEETQYF. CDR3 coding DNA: TGTGCCAGCAGTGAGGGGACAATGGGTGGGGAAGAGACCCAGTACTTC.

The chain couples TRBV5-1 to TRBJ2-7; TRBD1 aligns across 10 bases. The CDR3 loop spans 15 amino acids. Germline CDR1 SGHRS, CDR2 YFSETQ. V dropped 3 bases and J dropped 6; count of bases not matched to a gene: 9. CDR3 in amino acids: CASSYRTGGTGEQYF. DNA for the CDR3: TGCGCCAGCAGCTACCGGACAGGGGGAACGGGCGAGCAGTACTTC. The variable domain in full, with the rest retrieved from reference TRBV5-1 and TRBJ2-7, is KAGVTQTPRYLIKTRGQQVTLSCSPISGHRSVSWYQQTPGQGLQFLFEYFSETQRNKGNFPGRFSGRQFSNSRSEMNVSTLELGDSALYLCASSYRTGGTGEQYFGPGTRLTVT.